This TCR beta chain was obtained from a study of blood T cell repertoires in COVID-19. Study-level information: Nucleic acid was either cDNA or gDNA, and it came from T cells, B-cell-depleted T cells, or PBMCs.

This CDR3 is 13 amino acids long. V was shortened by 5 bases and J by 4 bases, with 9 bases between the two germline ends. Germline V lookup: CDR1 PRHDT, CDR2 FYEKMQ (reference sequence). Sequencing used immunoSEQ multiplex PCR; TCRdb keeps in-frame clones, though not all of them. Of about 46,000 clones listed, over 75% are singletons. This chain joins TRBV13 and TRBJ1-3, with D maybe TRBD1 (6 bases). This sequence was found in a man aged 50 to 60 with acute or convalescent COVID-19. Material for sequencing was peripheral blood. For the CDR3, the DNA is TGTGCCAGCAGCAGTGGACAGGGAAACACCATATATTTT. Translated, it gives CASSSGQGNTIYF.